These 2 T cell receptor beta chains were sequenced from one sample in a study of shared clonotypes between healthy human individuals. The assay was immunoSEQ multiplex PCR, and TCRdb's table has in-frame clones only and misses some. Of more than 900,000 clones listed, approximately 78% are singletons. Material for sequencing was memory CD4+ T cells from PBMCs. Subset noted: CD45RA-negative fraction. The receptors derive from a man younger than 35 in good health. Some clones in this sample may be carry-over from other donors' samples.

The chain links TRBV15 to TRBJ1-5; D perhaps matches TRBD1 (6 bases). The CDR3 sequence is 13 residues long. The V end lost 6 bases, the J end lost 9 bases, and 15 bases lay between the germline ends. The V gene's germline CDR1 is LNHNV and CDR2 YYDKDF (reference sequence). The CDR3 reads CATSLRGGTPQHF. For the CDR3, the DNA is TGTGCCACCAGTCTAAGGGGGGGGACGCCCCAGCATTTT.

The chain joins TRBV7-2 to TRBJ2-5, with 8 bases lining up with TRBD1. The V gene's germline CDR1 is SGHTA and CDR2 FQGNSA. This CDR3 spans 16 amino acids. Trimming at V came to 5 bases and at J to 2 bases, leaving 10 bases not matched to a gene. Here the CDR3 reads CASSRGQGNIQETQYF. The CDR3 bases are TGTGCCAGCAGCCGTGGACAGGGAAACATACAAGAGACCCAGTACTTC.